This entry lists 22 T cell receptor beta chains sequenced from one sample in a study of shared clonotypes between healthy human individuals. Some clones are missing from TCRdb's copy, which holds only in-frame ones; the method was immunoSEQ multiplex PCR. The sample includes a few hundred thousand clones, approximately 65% of them seen just once. The sample taken for sequencing was memory CD4+ T cells sorted from blood. The subset is: CD45RA-negative fraction. All receptors come from a man aged 25-40 years in good health.

This clone has a handful of counts. V and J are TRBV19 and TRBJ1-2, with 8 bases matching TRBD1. The CDR3 runs 14 residues. Germline values: CDR1 LNHDA, CDR2 SQIVND (reference sequence). V dropped 7 bases and J dropped 5; count of bases not matched to a gene: 9. The CDR3 loop reads CASKDRVTSYGYTF. The DNA for the CDR3 is TGTGCCAGTAAGGACAGGGTAACATCTTATGGCTACACCTTC.

The CDR3 nucleotides read TGTGCCAGCAGCTACGAGCACATCAGGGGTTCCGGGGAGCTGTTTTTT. Translation gives CASSYEHIRGSGELFF. The chain employs TRBV11-2 and TRBJ2-2, with D perhaps matching TRBD1 (6 bases). Germline lookup yields CDR1 SGHAT and CDR2 FQNNGV. This CDR3 spans 16 amino acids. V shed 4 bases and J shed 6 bases, with 18 bases lying between them. The full variable domain, completed using reference TRBV11-2 and TRBJ2-2, is EAGVAQSPRYKIIEKRQSVAFWCNPISGHATLYWYQQILGQGPKLLIQFQNNGVVDDSQLPKDRFSAERLKGVDSTLKIQPAKLEDSAVYLCASSYEHIRGSGELFFGEGSRLTVL.

V usage is TRBV5-1 and J usage is TRBJ2-5; D is perhaps TRBD2 (5 bases). CDR1 is SGHRS, CDR2 YFSETQ, per germline. With 4 bases removed from V and 7 bases from J, the gap between germline ends came to 14 bases. There are 13 residues in the CDR3. CDR3 coding DNA: TGCGCCAGCAGCATCGAACTGAGCGGGACCCAGTACTTC. Translated: CASSIELSGTQYF.

The chain recombines TRBV5-1 with TRBJ2-5, with D possibly being TRBD2 (5 bases). CDR1 and CDR2 from the germline V gene are SGHRS and YFSETQ. V was clipped by 3 bases and J by 3 bases, with 15 bases between them. The CDR3 is made up of 15 amino acids. The CDR3 spells CASSSTGNVEETQYF. The DNA of the CDR3 is TGCGCCAGCAGCTCGACCGGGAACGTGGAAGAGACCCAGTACTTC.

The chain carries TRBV5-4 and TRBJ2-7, with 7 positions matching TRBD2. From germline, CDR1 is SGHNT and CDR2 YYREEE (reference sequence). This CDR3 contains 14 residues. Trimming took 4 bases from V and 5 from J; bases not matched to a gene: 9. The CDR3 DNA reads as TGTGCCAGCAGCCCATGGGGGGGTTCCCACGAGCAGTACTTC. As protein: CASSPWGGSHEQYF. Filled out from reference TRBV5-4 and TRBJ2-7, the complete variable domain reads ETGVTQSPTHLIKTRGQQVTLRCSSQSGHNTVSWYQQALGQGPQFIFQYYREEENGRGNFPPRFSGLQFPNYSSELNVNALELDDSALYLCASSPWGGSHEQYFGPGTRLTVT.

The V and J genes are TRBV9 and TRBJ2-7; 7 bases match TRBD1. The junction had 10 bases not matched to a gene; V was cut back by 2 bases and J by 2 bases. CDR1 SGDLS and CDR2 YYNGEE come from the germline V gene. The CDR3 sequence is 16 residues long. CDR3 bases: TGTGCCAGCAGCGTTGCCCAGGGGGTTCTAACCTACGAGCAGTACTTC. Translation gives CASSVAQGVLTYEQYF. The complete variable domain, with remaining parts taken from reference TRBV9 and TRBJ2-7, reads DSGVTQTPKHLITATGQRVTLRCSPRSGDLSVYWYQQSLDQGLQFLIQYYNGEERAKGNILERFSAQQFPDLHSELNLSSLELGDSALYFCASSVAQGVLTYEQYFGPGTRLTVT.

The J gene is TRBJ2-1, the V gene TRBV7-3; a weak D match, TRBD2 (6 bases). CDR3 length equals 15 residues. Germline-derived CDR1 and CDR2 are SGHTA and FQGTGA. With 5 bases removed from V and 0 bases from J, the gap between germline ends came to 11 bases. For the CDR3, the DNA is TGTGCCAGCAGCCCGACTAGGGGCTCCTACAATGAGCAGTTCTTC. This codes for CASSPTRGSYNEQFF.

The gene calls are TRBV29-1 and TRBJ1-2, with D uncertain. Trimming shortened V by 6 bases and J by 0 bases, and 8 bases separated the two germline ends. This CDR3 spans 12 amino acids. Germline V lookup: CDR1 SQVTM, CDR2 ANQGSEA. CDR3 amino acids: CSVVLSNYGYTF. The CDR3 region has the DNA TGCAGCGTGGTCCTATCTAACTATGGCTACACCTTC. The complete variable domain, with remaining parts taken from reference TRBV29-1 and TRBJ1-2, reads SAVISQKPSRDICQRGTSLTIQCQVDSQVTMMFWYRQQPGQSLTLIATANQGSEATYESGFVIDKFPISRPNLTFSTLTVSNMSPEDSSIYLCSVVLSNYGYTFGSGTRLTVV.

In its sample, this clone was seen many times. The chain links TRBV6-6 to TRBJ2-1; tentatively, D is TRBD2 (5 bases). The CDR3 sequence is 15 residues long. The germline V gene encodes CDR1 MNHNY and CDR2 SVGAGI (reference sequence). Trimming stripped 5 bases from V and 0 bases from J, with 11 bases between. The CDR3 sequence: CASSPTRVSYNEQFF. CDR3 coding DNA: TGTGCCAGCAGTCCCACTAGGGTCTCCTACAATGAGCAGTTCTTC.

A single count supports this clone. This chain joins TRBV7-3 and TRBJ2-6; D possibly corresponds to TRBD2 (5 bases). The germline V gene has CDR1 SGHTA and CDR2 FQGTGA. Between the trimmed V and J ends, which lost 7 bases and 3 bases, there was a span of 7 bases. The CDR3 runs to 13 residues. CDR3 coding DNA: TGTGCCAGCACCGGGGTTGGGGCCAACGTCCTGACTTTC. This gives the protein CASTGVGANVLTF.

The chain links TRBV7-2 to TRBJ2-7, with D uncertain. Trimming took off 4 bases at V and 0 bases at J, with 4 bases between the two ends. The CDR3 loop spans 12 amino acids. Per germline, CDR1 SGHTA and CDR2 FQGNSA. The CDR3 region is CASSYNSYEQYF. The CDR3 DNA sequence: TGTGCCAGCAGCTACAACTCCTACGAGCAGTACTTC.

The rearrangement links TRBV27 to TRBJ2-3; D gene unclear. The CDR3 totals 14 residues. Trimming removed 11 bases at V and 2 bases at J, with 17 bases between. Germline V gives CDR1 MNHEY, CDR2 SMNVEV (reference sequence). In DNA form, the CDR3 reads TGTGCCGCTAAGGGCGGCGCCTTCACAGATACGCAGTATTTT. Translated, it gives CAAKGGAFTDTQYF.

In regard to this clone: Other DNA variants within this sample encode the same CDR3. V and J are TRBV18 and TRBJ2-7; TRBD2 aligns across 7 bases. The CDR3 loop spans 14 amino acids. The trim removed 3 bases at V and 2 bases at J, leaving 4 bases unmatched. Germline V lookup: CDR1 KGHSH, CDR2 LQKENI. CDR3 DNA sequence: TGTGCCAGCTCACCTGGGCTAGCGGCCTACGAGCAGTACTTC. It translates to CASSPGLAAYEQYF.

The V gene is TRBV11-2, the J gene TRBJ2-2, with D uncertain. CDR1 and CDR2 (germline): SGHAT, FQNNGV. CDR3 length: 14 residues. Trimming cost V 1 base and J 3 bases, with 6 bases left between them. CDR3 protein: CASSLVFYTGELFF. DNA for the CDR3: TGTGCCAGCAGCTTAGTTTTTTACACCGGGGAGCTGTTTTTT.

Concerning this clone itself: At one of its ends the junction is not consistent with the germline gene, which may arise from a read error. The chain couples TRBV29-1 to TRBJ2-1; TRBD2 aligns across 10 bases. The germline V gene encodes CDR1 SQVTM and CDR2 ANQGSEA. The CDR3 has 13 amino acids. The CDR3 sequence: CSVVIPPTSGMVF. Written as DNA, the CDR3 is TGCAGCGTCGTAATCCCCCCTACTAGCGGGATGGTCTTC.

For this clone: This CDR3 is also generated by other DNA sequences in the sample. V usage is TRBV5-1 and J usage is TRBJ1-4, with D hard to call. CDR3 length: 13 amino acids. CDR1 and CDR2 from the germline V gene are SGHRS and YFSETQ. V dropped 2 bases and J dropped 4 bases, with 6 bases sitting between them. The CDR3 nucleotides read TGCGCCAGCAGCTTAGGCGGTAATGAAAAACTGTTTTTT. Protein sequence: CASSLGGNEKLFF.

J is TRBJ2-4 and V is TRBV9; tentatively, D is TRBD2 (7 bases). Germline CDR1 reads SGDLS; CDR2 reads YYNGEE. This CDR3 is built from 17 residues. Trimming cost V 0 bases and J 3 bases, with 16 bases left between them. The CDR3 coding sequence is TGTGCCAGCAGCGTAGACTCGGGGGCGGGAGTCAAAAACATTCAGTACTTC. This translates into CASSVDSGAGVKNIQYF.

On this clone: An end of the junction does not agree with germline; a read error may underlie this. V and J are TRBV19 and TRBJ2-2, with TRBD2 matching over 10 bases. The CDR3 is 15 residues long. Germline V gene sequence: CDR1 LNHDA, CDR2 SQIVND (reference sequence). The CDR3 here is CASSLLAGGTGELFF. DNA for the CDR3: TGTGCCAGTAGTCTCTTAGCGGGAGGCACCGGGGAGTTGTTTTTT.

There are a few counts of this clone. V gene TRBV28 combines with J gene TRBJ1-2; D is undetermined. The CDR3 consists of 13 residues. V was cut by 5 bases and J by 3 bases, with 10 bases left in between. Germline values: CDR1 MDHEN, CDR2 SYDVKM. As DNA, the CDR3 is TGTGCCAGCAGTACACGGGGAGACTATGGCTACACCTTC. It is translated as CASSTRGDYGYTF.

The rearrangement uses TRBV9 and TRBJ2-2; 8 nucleotides agree with TRBD2. The V and J ends lost 4 bases and 5 bases, in that order; junction bases with no gene match: 7. Per germline, CDR1 SGDLS and CDR2 YYNGEE. The CDR3 is 15 amino acids. For the CDR3, the DNA is TGTGCCAGCAGCCCCCCGGGGGGGGCGACCGGGGAGCTGTTTTTT. This sequence encodes CASSPPGGATGELFF.

The gene calls are TRBV10-2 and TRBJ2-1; D is perhaps TRBD2 (6 bases). Looked up from germline, CDR1 is WSHSY and CDR2 is SAAADI. V lost 7 bases and J 6 bases, leaving 7 bases between the germline ends. The CDR3 runs to 11 residues. In DNA, the CDR3 is TGCGCCAGCACCGGGGGCAATGAGCAGTTCTTC. It yields the protein CASTGGNEQFF.

This clone was detected only once. A read error may explain this, as a much larger clone is one base away. Other nucleotide sequences from this sample produce the same CDR3. The chain is built from TRBV4-3 and TRBJ2-7; 9 positions agree with TRBD2. Germline CDR1 and CDR2: LGHNA and YSLEER. This CDR3 is built from 15 residues. DNA for the CDR3: TGCGCCAGCAGCCAAGGGGCTAGCGGGACTTACGAGCAATACTTC. This encodes CASSQGASGTYEQYF.